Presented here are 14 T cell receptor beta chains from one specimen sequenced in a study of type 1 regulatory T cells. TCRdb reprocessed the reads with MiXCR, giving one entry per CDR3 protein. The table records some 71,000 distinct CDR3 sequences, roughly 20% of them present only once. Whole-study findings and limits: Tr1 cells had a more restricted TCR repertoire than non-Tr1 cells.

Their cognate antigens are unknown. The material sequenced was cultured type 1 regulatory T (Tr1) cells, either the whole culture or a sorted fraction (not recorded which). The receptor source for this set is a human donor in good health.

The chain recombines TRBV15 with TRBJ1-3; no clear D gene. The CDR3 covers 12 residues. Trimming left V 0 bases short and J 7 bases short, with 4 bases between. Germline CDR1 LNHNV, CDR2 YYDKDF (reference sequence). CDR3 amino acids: CATSRDRNTIYF. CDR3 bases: TGTGCCACCAGCAGAGATCGTAACACCATATATTTT.

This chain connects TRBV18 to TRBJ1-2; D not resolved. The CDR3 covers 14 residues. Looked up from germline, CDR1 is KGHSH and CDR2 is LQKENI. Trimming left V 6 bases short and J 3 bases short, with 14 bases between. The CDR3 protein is CASSPGSMDYGYTF. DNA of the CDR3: TGTGCCAGCTCTCCGGGCTCCATGGACTATGGCTACACCTTC.

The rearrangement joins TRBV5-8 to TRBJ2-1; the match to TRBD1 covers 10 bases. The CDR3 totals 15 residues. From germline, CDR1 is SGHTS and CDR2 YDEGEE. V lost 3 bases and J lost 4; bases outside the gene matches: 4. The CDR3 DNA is TGTGCCAGCAGCTGGACAGGGGGTTTGTACAATGAGCAGTTCTTC. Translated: CASSWTGGLYNEQFF.

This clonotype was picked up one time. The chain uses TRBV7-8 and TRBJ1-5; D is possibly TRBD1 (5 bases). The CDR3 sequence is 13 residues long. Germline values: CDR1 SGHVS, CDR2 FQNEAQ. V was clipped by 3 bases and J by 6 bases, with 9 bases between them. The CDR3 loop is CASSLRQGQPQHF. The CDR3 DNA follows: TGTGCCAGCAGCTTGAGGCAGGGTCAGCCCCAGCATTTT.

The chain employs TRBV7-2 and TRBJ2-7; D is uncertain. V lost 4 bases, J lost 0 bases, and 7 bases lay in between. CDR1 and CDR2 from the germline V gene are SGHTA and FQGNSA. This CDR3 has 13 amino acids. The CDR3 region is CASSWGNSYEQYF. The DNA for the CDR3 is TGTGCCAGCAGCTGGGGAAACTCCTACGAGCAGTACTTC. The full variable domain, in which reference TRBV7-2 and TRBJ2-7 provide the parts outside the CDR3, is GAGVSQSPSNKVTEKGKDVELRCDPISGHTALYWYRQSLGQGLEFLIYFQGNSAPDKSGLPSDRFSAERTGGSVSTLTIQRTQQEDSAVYLCASSWGNSYEQYFGPGTRLTVT.

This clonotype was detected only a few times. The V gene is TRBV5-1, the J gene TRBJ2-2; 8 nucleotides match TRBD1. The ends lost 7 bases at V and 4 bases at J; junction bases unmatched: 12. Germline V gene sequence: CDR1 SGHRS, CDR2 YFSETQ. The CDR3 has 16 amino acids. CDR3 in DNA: TGCGCCAGCCGCGTTCCCGGGACAGGATTCACCGGGGAGCTGTTTTTT. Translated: CASRVPGTGFTGELFF.

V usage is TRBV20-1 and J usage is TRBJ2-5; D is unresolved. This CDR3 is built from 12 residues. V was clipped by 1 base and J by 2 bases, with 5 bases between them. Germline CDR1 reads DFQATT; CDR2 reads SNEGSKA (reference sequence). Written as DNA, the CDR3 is TGCAGTGCTAGAGGGCGGCAAGAGACCCAGTACTTC. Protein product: CSARGRQETQYF.

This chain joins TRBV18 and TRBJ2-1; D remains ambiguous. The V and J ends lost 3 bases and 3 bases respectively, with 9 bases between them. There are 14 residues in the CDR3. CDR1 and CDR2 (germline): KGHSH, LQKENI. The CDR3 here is CASSPGYDYNEQFF. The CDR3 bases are TGTGCCAGCTCACCCGGTTACGACTACAATGAGCAGTTCTTC.

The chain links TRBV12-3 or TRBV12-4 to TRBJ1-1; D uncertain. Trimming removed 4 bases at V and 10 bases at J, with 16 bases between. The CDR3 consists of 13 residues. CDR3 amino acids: CASSYIGRGRAFF. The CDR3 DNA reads TGTGCCAGCAGTTACATCGGACGCGGAAGAGCTTTCTTT.

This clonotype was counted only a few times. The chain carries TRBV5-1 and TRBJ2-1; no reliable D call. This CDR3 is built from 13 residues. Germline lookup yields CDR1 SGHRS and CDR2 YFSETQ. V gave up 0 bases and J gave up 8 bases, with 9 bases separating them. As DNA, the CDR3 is TGCGCCAGCAGCTTGGATAGTAGGGATGAGCAGTTCTTC. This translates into CASSLDSRDEQFF.

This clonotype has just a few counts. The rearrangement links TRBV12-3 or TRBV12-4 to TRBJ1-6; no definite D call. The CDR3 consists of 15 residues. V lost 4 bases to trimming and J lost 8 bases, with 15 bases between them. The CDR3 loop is CASSSTRRLHSPLHF. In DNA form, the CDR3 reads TGTGCCAGCAGTTCTACCAGACGCCTCCATTCACCCCTCCACTTT.

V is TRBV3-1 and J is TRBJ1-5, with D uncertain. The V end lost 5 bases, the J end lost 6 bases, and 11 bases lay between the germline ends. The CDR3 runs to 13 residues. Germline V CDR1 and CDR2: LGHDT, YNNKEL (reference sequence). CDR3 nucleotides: TGTGCCAGCAGCTTAGCCCACCGTCAGCCCCAGCATTTT. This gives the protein CASSLAHRQPQHF.

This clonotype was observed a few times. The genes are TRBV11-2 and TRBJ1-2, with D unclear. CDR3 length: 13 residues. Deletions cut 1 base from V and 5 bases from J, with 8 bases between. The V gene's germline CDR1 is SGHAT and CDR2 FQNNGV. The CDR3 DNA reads TGTGCCAGCAGCTTAGGGACGGTTTATGGCTACACCTTC. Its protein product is CASSLGTVYGYTF.

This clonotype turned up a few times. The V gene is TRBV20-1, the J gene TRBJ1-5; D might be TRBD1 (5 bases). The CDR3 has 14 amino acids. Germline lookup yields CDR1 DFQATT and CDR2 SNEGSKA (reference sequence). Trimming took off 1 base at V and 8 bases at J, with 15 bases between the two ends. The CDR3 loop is CSARVGPPGEPQHF. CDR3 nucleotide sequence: TGCAGTGCTAGAGTGGGGCCCCCGGGAGAGCCCCAGCATTTT.